This TCR beta chain was obtained from a study of T-cell reconstitution after alpha-beta-depleted transplantation in children. Whole-study results and caveats: Roughly two months post-transplant, alpha-beta T cells reportedly originated from several hundred graft clones that had expanded. Certain patients had high TCRbeta diversity at day 60, and it came from recipient T cells and thymic progenitors that survived. Diversity and T-cell counts at one year after transplant derived mostly from new T cells.

This CDR3 contains 15 residues. Per germline, CDR1 SGHRS and CDR2 YFSETQ. Trimming pared 6 bases from V and 0 bases from J, leaving 13 bases between. Points on this clonotype: Its cognate antigen is unknown.

Using unique molecular identifiers, the investigators prepared the TCRbeta library. TCRdb itself ran the PCR reads through MiXCR, one entry per CDR3 protein. The data show some 460,000 distinct CDR3 sequences, 15% to 20% seen once. This TCR derives from a boy in the first two years of life who had a stem cell transplant for Wiskott-Aldrich syndrome, so the T cells may come from the graft donor. This sequence joins TRBV5-1 and TRBJ2-4; no definite D call. The sequenced sample was PBMCs, mostly from graft donor cells, obtained 360 days after TCRalphabeta/CD19-depleted stem cell transplant. DNA for the CDR3: TGCGCCAGCACCCCGGGTCATCTAGCCAAAAACATTCAGTACTTC. Its translation is CASTPGHLAKNIQYF.